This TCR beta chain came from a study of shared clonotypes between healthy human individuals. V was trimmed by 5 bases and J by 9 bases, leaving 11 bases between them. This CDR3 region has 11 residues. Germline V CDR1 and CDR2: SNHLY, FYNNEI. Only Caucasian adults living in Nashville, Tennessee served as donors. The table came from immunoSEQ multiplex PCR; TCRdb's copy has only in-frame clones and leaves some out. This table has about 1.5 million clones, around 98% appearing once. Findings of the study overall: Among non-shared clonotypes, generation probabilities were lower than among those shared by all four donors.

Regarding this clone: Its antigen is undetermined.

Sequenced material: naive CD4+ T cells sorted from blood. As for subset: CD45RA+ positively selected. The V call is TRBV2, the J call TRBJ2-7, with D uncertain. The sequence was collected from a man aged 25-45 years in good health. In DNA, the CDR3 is TGTGCCAGCAGTCGAGAGACTGGGCAGTACTTC. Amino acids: CASSRETGQYF.